The 2 T cell receptor beta chains given below trace back to one sample, sequenced in a study of cytomegalovirus exposure and HLA in healthy donors. The PCR employed 60 Vbeta primers together with 13 Jbeta primers. Profiled with immunoSEQ multiplex PCR; TCRdb holds only in-frame clones, not every one. The sample has some 130,000 clones; around 80% are singletons. The sequenced sample consisted of PBMCs. These receptors all come from a man aged 35 to 55 in good health and CMV-seropositive.

This clone is a singleton in its sample. The V call is TRBV5-1, the J call TRBJ1-3, with 7 bases matching TRBD1. The germline gives CDR1 SGHRS, CDR2 YFSETQ. This CDR3 has 17 residues. Trimming removed 4 bases from V and 0 bases from J; junction bases left unmatched: 10. For the CDR3, the DNA is TGCGCCAGCAGCCAGGGACAGCCGAGGGCCTCTGGAAACACCATATATTTT. It specifies CASSQGQPRASGNTIYF. Full variable domain (remainder filled in from reference TRBV5-1 and TRBJ1-3): KAGVTQTPRYLIKTRGQQVTLSCSPISGHRSVSWYQQTPGQGLQFLFEYFSETQRNKGNFPGRFSGRQFSNSRSEMNVSTLELGDSALYLCASSQGQPRASGNTIYFGEGSWLTVV.

The gene calls are TRBV7-6 and TRBJ1-1, with D possibly being TRBD1 (5 bases). The germline V gene encodes CDR1 SGHVS and CDR2 FNYEAQ. Trimming took 2 bases from V and 3 from J, leaving 7 bases between them. The CDR3 runs to 13 residues. CDR3 loop: CASSLSRDTEAFF. CDR3 DNA: TGTGCCAGCAGCTTATCCAGGGACACTGAAGCTTTCTTT.